Described below is a single T cell receptor beta chain sequence and its context. The TCR beta CDR3 regions underwent amplification from RNA transcripts. HTBI primers were employed in first-round RT-PCR, then a second-round multiplex PCR followed. TCRdb reprocessed the multiplex PCR reads with MiXCR, giving one entry per CDR3 protein. The sample includes over a million distinct CDR3 sequences, about two fifths of them seen just once. From germline, CDR1 is SQVTM and CDR2 ANQGSEA. The CDR3 spans 15 residues. The ends were cut back, 5 bases at V and 7 bases at J, with 20 bases in the middle. This specimen comes from a study of Graves' ophthalmopathy and Graves' hyperthyroidism.

The chain is built from TRBV29-1 and TRBJ2-2, with D possibly being TRBD1 (6 bases). The receptor was derived from an adult man with Graves' hyperthyroidism. The sequencing sample was made of peripheral blood or thyroid tissue (not recorded which). The CDR3: CSVPQAGTIGGELFF. For the CDR3, the DNA is TGCAGCGTTCCCCAGGCAGGGACAATTGGCGGGGAGCTGTTTTTT.